A selection of T cell receptor beta chains follows, all from one sample in a study of T-cell reconstitution after alpha-beta-depleted transplantation in children. TCRdb reprocessed the PCR reads via MiXCR and lists one record per CDR3 protein. The data contain 600,000 to 700,000 distinct CDR3 sequences, about 12% of them singletons. This sample comprised PBMCs, obtained before TCRalphabeta/CD19-depleted stem cell transplant. The receptors stem from a girl aged 2-10 years with congenital amegakaryocytic thrombocytopenia, due to receive a stem cell transplant. Each CDR3 is given without its conserved first and last residue. The D gene is left open where the match is weak.

>TRBV12-3/TRBV12-4|TRBD2|TRBJ2-1|12
ASSQSGSVNEQF
>TRBV4-1|-|TRBJ1-1|13
ASSQDRGAYTEAF
>TRBV20-1|-|TRBJ2-7|11
SARDRVFYEQY
>TRBV7-3|TRBD2|TRBJ2-1|13
ASSPQLAGENEQF
>TRBV20-1|-|TRBJ1-1|10
SARDANTEAF
>TRBV5-4|-|TRBJ2-5|12
ASSLHLESETQY
>TRBV20-1|TRBD1|TRBJ2-1|14
SAAIRDSSSYNEQF
>TRBV7-2|-|TRBJ2-5|11
ASSPGVKETQY
>TRBV20-1|TRBD2|TRBJ2-7|12
SATTSGISYEQY
>TRBV30|TRBD1|TRBJ1-2|12
AWHDRADFYGYT
>TRBV27|TRBD2|TRBJ2-1|15
ASSLFFSGRASDEQF
>TRBV5-1|TRBD1|TRBJ2-5|12
ASSAGTAQETQY
>TRBV20-1|-|TRBJ2-1|8
SARKNEQF
>TRBV29-1|-|TRBJ2-1|13
SVDGRANSYNEQF
>TRBV20-1|-|TRBJ1-5|13
SARPPASSNQPQH
>TRBV3-1|TRBD2|TRBJ2-2|11
ASRREVTGELF
>TRBV5-1|-|TRBJ2-2|12
ASSLATPTGELF
>TRBV2|-|TRBJ2-1|12
ASTIFRDHNEQF
>TRBV7-8|-|TRBJ2-7|13
ASSFGTRTSYEQY
>TRBV20-1|-|TRBJ2-3|12
SAPRRTSTDTQY
>TRBV20-1|TRBD2|TRBJ2-1|12
SARLAGGLNEQF
>TRBV4-2|-|TRBJ2-5|12
ASSKQGTQETQY
>TRBV7-7|TRBD1|TRBJ2-5|14
ASSLGTGTGLETQY
>TRBV20-1|-|TRBJ1-5|10
SALRGDQPQH
>TRBV4-1|-|TRBJ2-1|12
ASSQEGLLREQF
>TRBV11-2|-|TRBJ1-2|13
ASSFRGWPNHGYT
>TRBV6-5|-|TRBJ2-3|10
ASSSPKDTQY
>TRBV7-9|TRBD2|TRBJ2-1|14
ASSLIVAGEGDEQF
>TRBV29-1|-|TRBJ2-3|13
SVEGSARGTDTQY
>TRBV6-5|-|TRBJ1-2|13
ASSYSINTGHGYT
>TRBV14|-|TRBJ2-1|14
ASSLDWSRAYNEQF
>TRBV5-1|TRBD1|TRBJ1-1|11
ASSLAGQEGAF
>TRBV11-2|-|TRBJ2-3|12
ASSTRRAKDTQY
>TRBV20-1|-|TRBJ2-1|9
RGARSNEQF
>TRBV20-1|TRBD1|TRBJ2-2|11
SAHHRGDGELF
>TRBV5-1|TRBD2|TRBJ2-1|13
ASSSTSGIPNEQF
>TRBV24-1|-|TRBJ2-1|12
ATSDLEKGNEQF
>TRBV6-5|-|TRBJ1-5|14
ASSYRAQDSNQPQH
>TRBV5-1|-|TRBJ2-5|16
ASSLWSREHIATETQY
>TRBV20-1|TRBD1|TRBJ2-1|12
SATSGQIDDEQF
>TRBV5-1|-|TRBJ1-3|16
ASSLLELRALSGNTIY
>TRBV20-1|TRBD1|TRBJ1-6|12
SARTDRGPSPLH
>TRBV12-3/TRBV12-4|-|TRBJ1-1|12
ASSFFEGNTEAF
>TRBV10-3|-|TRBJ2-1|11
AISESNLSGLG
>TRBV21-1|-|TRBJ2-1|16
ASSKGGLARLGYNEQF
>TRBV5-5|TRBD1|TRBJ2-3|13
ASSTGTGDTDTLY
>TRBV19|-|TRBJ1-3|14
ASSTPSWNSGNTIY
>TRBV3-1|TRBD2|TRBJ2-1|13
ASSQLAGGYNEQF
>TRBV12-3/TRBV12-4|-|TRBJ2-7|11
ASRPQQGSEQY
>TRBV3-1|-|TRBJ2-1|16
ACSPVGSGGAAYNEQF
>TRBV6-2/TRBV6-3|-|TRBJ2-2|13
ASSFQGPNTGELF
>TRBV27|-|TRBJ1-1|12
ASSGTTQNTEAF